Reported below is one TCR beta chain. Data came from immunoSEQ multiplex PCR; TCRdb stores just in-frame clones and leaves some out. The sample includes roughly 70,000 clones, 65% to 85% of them seen just once. The germline V gene has CDR1 LGHDT and CDR2 YNNKEL (reference sequence). The CDR3 runs to 14 residues. V shed 5 bases and J shed 6 bases, with 14 bases lying between them. This sample is drawn from a study of blood T cell repertoires in COVID-19. V usage is TRBV3-1 (or the pseudogene TRBV3-2) and J usage is TRBJ2-4; weak D call: TRBD2 (5 bases). The specimen sequenced was peripheral blood. The origin of this receptor is an older woman with acute or convalescent COVID-19. The CDR3 sequence is CASSGGAASNIQYF. Written as DNA, the CDR3 is TGTGCCAGCAGCGGAGGTGCGGCGTCAAACATTCAGTACTTC.